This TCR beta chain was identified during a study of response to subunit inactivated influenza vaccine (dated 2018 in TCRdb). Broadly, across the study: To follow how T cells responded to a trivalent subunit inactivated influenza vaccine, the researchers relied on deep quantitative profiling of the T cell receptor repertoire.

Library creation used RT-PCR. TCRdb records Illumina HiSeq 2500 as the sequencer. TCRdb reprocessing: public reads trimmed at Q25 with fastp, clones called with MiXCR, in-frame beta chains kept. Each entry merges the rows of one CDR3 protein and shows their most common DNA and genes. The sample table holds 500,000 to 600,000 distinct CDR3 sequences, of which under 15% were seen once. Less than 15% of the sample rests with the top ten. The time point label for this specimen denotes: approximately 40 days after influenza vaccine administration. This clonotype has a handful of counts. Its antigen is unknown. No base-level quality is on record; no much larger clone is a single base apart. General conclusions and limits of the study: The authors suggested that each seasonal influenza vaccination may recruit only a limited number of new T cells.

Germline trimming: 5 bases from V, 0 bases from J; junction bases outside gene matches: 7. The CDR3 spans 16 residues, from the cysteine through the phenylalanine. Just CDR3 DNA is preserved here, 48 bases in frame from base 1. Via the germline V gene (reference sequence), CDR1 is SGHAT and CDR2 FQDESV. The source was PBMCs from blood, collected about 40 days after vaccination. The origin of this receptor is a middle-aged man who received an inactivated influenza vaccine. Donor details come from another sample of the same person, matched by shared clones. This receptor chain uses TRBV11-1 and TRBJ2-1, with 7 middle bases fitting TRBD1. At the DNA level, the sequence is TGTGCCAGCAGCACATGGACAGGAGACTCCTACAATGAGCAGTTCTTC. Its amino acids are CASSTWTGDSYNEQFF.